These 6 T cell receptor beta chains share one sample of origin, sequenced in a study of OX40 agonist ivuxolimab in advanced cancers. Profiling relied on immunoSEQ multiplex PCR, and the TCRdb table lists in-frame clones only, not all of them. Found here are about 76,000 clones, roughly nine tenths of them singletons; the top ten hold around 13%. Sample: CD4+ or CD8+ T cells sorted from blood, taken in a trial of the OX40 agonist ivuxolimab. These receptors were obtained from an adult with an advanced solid tumor such as melanoma, head and neck, liver or kidney cancer.

V usage is TRBV9 and J usage is TRBJ1-1; D gene unclear. The V end was cut by 4 bases, the J end by 5 bases, with 9 bases between. CDR1 SGDLS and CDR2 YYNGEE come from the germline V gene. The CDR3 has 12 amino acids. CDR3 coding DNA: TGTGCCAGCAGCCCACAGTATACTGAAGCTTTCTTT. Amino acid sequence: CASSPQYTEAFF.

The chain couples TRBV7-2 to TRBJ1-4; 7 bases match TRBD1. The CDR3 sequence is 14 residues long. In germline, CDR1 is SGHTA, CDR2 FQGNSA. J gave up 3 bases and V 5 bases, and 3 bases lay outside the gene matches. The CDR3 spells CASSLGQANEKLFF. CDR3 DNA: TGTGCCAGCAGCCTAGGACAGGCTAATGAAAAACTGTTTTTT.

This chain links TRBV4-2 with TRBJ2-7, with D tentatively TRBD1 (5 bases). In germline, CDR1 is LGHNA, CDR2 YNFKEQ. V lost 5 bases and J lost 2, with 13 bases in between. The CDR3 sequence is 14 residues long. The CDR3 loop is CASSSRTYPYEQYF. The CDR3 nucleotides are TGTGCCAGCAGCTCCCGGACATACCCCTACGAGCAGTACTTC.

V gene TRBV21-1 combines with J gene TRBJ1-2; the table's D call, TRBD1, was not checked against the DNA. TRBV21-1 is annotated as a pseudogene. The CDR3 covers 13 residues. CDR3 sequence (DNA): TGTGCCAGCAGCCCCCAGGTCCCTCTAGGCTACACCTTC. Its protein is CASSPQVPLGYTF.

The genes are TRBV9 and TRBJ2-5; D possibly uses TRBD1 or TRBD2 (6 bases each). CDR1 and CDR2 from the germline V gene are SGDLS and YYNGEE. The CDR3 is 14 amino acids. The V gene lost 0 bases and the J gene lost 5 bases, with 11 bases spanning the gap. The DNA of the CDR3 is TGTGCCAGCAGCGTAGTTGGGGGGCGGGAGACCCAGTACTTC. It is translated as CASSVVGGRETQYF.

The chain is built from TRBV6-1 and TRBJ1-4; 8 bases agree with TRBD1. The ends lost 2 bases at V and 7 bases at J; junction bases unmatched: 18. This CDR3 comprises 19 residues. Germline values: CDR1 MNHNS, CDR2 SASEGT. The DNA for the CDR3 is TGTGCCAGCAGTGAAACCTCCGGGACAGGCAGCGAGAAGCGTGAAAAACTGTTTTTT. Its translation: CASSETSGTGSEKREKLFF.